These 12 T cell receptor beta chains were sequenced from one sample in a study of blood T cells in healthy people across ages. Together with a sample-barcoded 5' primer, a J-beta primer mix was included in a second PCR lasting about 7 to 11 cycles. TCRdb independently ran MiXCR on the 5' RACE reads; one entry per CDR3 protein. This table holds roughly 900,000 distinct CDR3 sequences, about 44% found once. The specimen was blood. The receptors shown here come from a man under 40 in good health.

The chain couples TRBV6-4 to TRBJ2-5; the D gene is possibly TRBD2 (7 bases). V was clipped by 0 bases and J by 5 bases, with 13 bases between them. CDR1 and CDR2 (germline): MRHNA, SNTAGT. The length of the CDR3 is 15 residues. The CDR3: CASSDSIEGGETQYF. Here the CDR3 DNA reads TGTGCCAGCAGTGACTCGATAGAGGGGGGGGAGACCCAGTACTTC.

This clonotype was detected only a few times. The V and J genes are TRBV11-1 and TRBJ1-1, with 7 bases fitting TRBD1. J gave up 7 bases and V 5 bases, and 4 bases lay outside the gene matches. CDR1 SGHAT and CDR2 FQDESV come from the germline V gene (reference sequence). CDR3 length: 12 amino acids. The CDR3 DNA is TGTGCCAGCAGCCCAAACAGGGGTGAAGCTTTCTTT. This codes for CASSPNRGEAFF.

V and J are TRBV24-1 and TRBJ2-1, with TRBD1 as a possible D gene (6 bases). CDR3 length equals 15 residues. The V gene lost 9 bases and the J gene lost 6 bases, with 20 bases spanning the gap. The germline gives CDR1 KGHDR, CDR2 SFDVKD. The CDR3 region is CATGATGRALNEQFF. The CDR3 DNA sequence: TGTGCCACCGGTGCCACAGGGCGCGCTCTCAATGAGCAGTTCTTC.

The count of this clonotype is one. A junction end diverges from the germline sequence, so it may reflect a read error. The genes are TRBV27 and TRBJ1-1, with D unclear. From germline, CDR1 is MNHEY and CDR2 SMNVEV (reference sequence). This CDR3 has 18 amino acids. The CDR3 loop reads CANSQWTPKGLTSTEAFF. The CDR3 coding sequence is TGTGCCAACAGTCAATGGACCCCCAAAGGGTTGACTAGCACTGAAGCTTTCTTT.

The chain has TRBV6-2 or TRBV6-3 and TRBJ2-6; tentatively, D is TRBD1 (6 bases). This CDR3 has 16 amino acids. V was clipped by 2 bases and J by 0 bases, with 8 bases between them. The germline V gene encodes CDR1 MNHEY and CDR2 SVGEGT. CDR3 loop: CASSYRGSSGANVLTF. The CDR3 DNA follows: TGTGCCAGCAGTTACAGGGGGTCCTCTGGGGCCAACGTCCTGACTTTC.

This clonotype was seen ten or more times. J is TRBJ2-3 and V is TRBV28; D might be TRBD2 (5 bases). The CDR3 sequence is 13 residues long. The V end lost 6 bases, the J end lost 1 base, and 8 bases lay between the germline ends. Germline V gene data show CDR1 as MDHEN and CDR2 as SYDVKM. Here the CDR3 reads CASRKGGTDTQYF. For the CDR3, the DNA is TGTGCCAGCAGGAAGGGAGGCACAGATACGCAGTATTTT.

The chain uses TRBV6-4 and TRBJ2-3, with D tentatively TRBD2 (6 bases). V gave up 3 bases and J gave up 0 bases, with 13 bases separating them. Germline CDR1 MRHNA, CDR2 SNTAGT. The CDR3 sequence is 16 residues long. CDR3 coding DNA: TGTGCCAGCAGTGATCTGGGAGGCCTTAGCACAGATACGCAGTATTTT. It specifies CASSDLGGLSTDTQYF.

The rearrangement links TRBV7-3 to TRBJ2-1; D possibly corresponds to TRBD1 (6 bases). The CDR3 runs to 14 residues. Between the trimmed V and J ends, which lost 7 bases and 5 bases, there was a span of 15 bases. Germline CDR1 is SGHTA and CDR2 is FQGTGA. The CDR3 coding sequence is TGTGCCAGCAAAGCTTCGGACAGTAACAATGAGCAGTTCTTC. It codes for CASKASDSNNEQFF.

As regards this clonotype: The junction departs from germline at one end; a sequencing error may be responsible. The chain uses TRBV5-1 and TRBJ2-5; D is unclear. This CDR3 region has 15 residues. Germline V gives CDR1 SGHRS, CDR2 YFSETQ. The CDR3 here is CVSSRTPQSKETQYF. The CDR3, as DNA: TGCGTCAGCTCCCGGACCCCACAGTCCAAAGAGACCCAGTACTTC. The whole variable domain, filled in from reference TRBV5-1 and TRBJ2-5, reads KAGVTQTPRYLIKTRGQQVTLSCSPISGHRSVSWYQQTPGQGLQFLFEYFSETQRNKGNFPGRFSGRQFSNSRSEMNVSTLELGDSALYLCVSSRTPQSKETQYFGPGTRLLVL.

This clonotype is a singleton in its sample. The V gene is TRBV4-3, the J gene TRBJ1-2; D gene unclear. Germline CDR1 LGHNA, CDR2 YSLEER. The CDR3 loop spans 18 amino acids. Trimming removed 0 bases from V and 2 bases from J, with 19 bases in between. The CDR3 nucleotides are TGCGCCAGCAGCCAAGATCGCTGGACGGGAAGAGGGAACTATGGCTACACCTTC. It specifies CASSQDRWTGRGNYGYTF.

This clonotype was seen a handful of times. The chain uses TRBV24-1 and TRBJ2-1; 8 bases map to TRBD1. CDR3 length: 16 residues. The V and J ends lost 5 bases and 5 bases, in that order; junction bases with no gene match: 10. Germline V gene sequence: CDR1 KGHDR, CDR2 SFDVKD. The CDR3 DNA reads as TGTGCCACCAGTGGTGCACCGGGACAGGAGGACAATGAGCAGTTCTTC. This codes for CATSGAPGQEDNEQFF.

Only a few counts were recorded for this clonotype. The chain joins TRBV11-1 to TRBJ2-3, with 10 positions matching TRBD2. This CDR3 is 14 amino acids long. After removal of 4 bases from V and 6 bases from J, the junction contained 4 bases not matched to a gene. CDR1 and CDR2 (germline): SGHAT, FQDESV (reference sequence). CDR3 bases: TGTGCCAGCAGCTGGACTAGCGGCCCCGATACGCAGTATTTT. It codes for CASSWTSGPDTQYF. Looking up the rest from reference TRBV11-1 and TRBJ2-3 gives the full variable domain: EAEVAQSPRYKITEKSQAVAFWCDPISGHATLYWYRQILGQGPELLVQFQDESVVDDSQLPKDRFSAERLKGVDSTLKIQPAELGDSAMYLCASSWTSGPDTQYFGPGTRLTVL.